What follows describes a single T cell receptor (beta chain). This clonotype was seen repeatedly, ten times or more. Its antigen specificity is not known. Within one base of it there is no much larger clone, and no base qualities were kept. The sample's treatment or condition label, decoded: live attenuated yellow fever vaccine strain. At each blood-draw timepoint, two biological replicates of bulk PBMCs were collected. A standard Ficoll-Paque protocol was used to isolate PBMCs from peripheral blood. TriZol was used to extract RNA from bulk PBMCs, from CD4 and CD8 fractions, and from dextramer-positive and dextramer-negative fractions. V was cut back by 0 bases and J by 3 bases, leaving a gap of 19 bases between them. The CDR3 measures 17 amino acids from cysteine to phenylalanine. Just the 51-base CDR3 DNA is kept, in frame starting at base 1. CDR1 SGHKS and CDR2 YYEKEE are derived from the germline V gene (reference sequence).

The data were obtained in a study of T cells after yellow fever vaccination (dated by TCRdb to about 2019). With respect to the entire study: The SMART-Seq v4 Ultra Low Input RNA kit was used to prepare libraries from fractions with low cell numbers. To follow T-cell clones before and after both primary and booster YFV17D yellow fever vaccination, bulk TCR alpha and beta repertoires underwent longitudinal sequencing. Two healthy male donors made up the cohort, one aged 18 to 29 years and the other aged 30 to 40 years. Blood samples were taken at several timepoints before and after primary and secondary immunization, and bulk PBMC replicates and cell subsets were isolated. General conclusions and limits of the study: A small share of clonotypes was detected in both CD4 and CD8 compartments, with the overlap likely arising from convergent recombination. Most clones expanded after primary vaccination (around 96% of CD4 and around 88% of CD8) were re-detected after the booster, suggesting that broad memory maintenance occurred. Computational filtering was required because FACS-sorted repertoires could contain abundant contaminating clonotypes from the bulk population. The secondary T-cell response was weaker than the primary response but faster, peaking on day 5 instead of day 15. The study included only two donors, which limits how far the findings can be generalized.

TCR cDNA was made using 5'RACE template switching, a step that added a universal primer site and unique molecular identifiers. Priming of cDNA synthesis was performed from both the TCR alpha and TCR beta constant segments. Libraries were amplified in two PCR steps, with sample barcodes and sequencing adapters added in the second step. Sequencing of libraries was performed on Illumina HiSeq 2500 (2x100 bp) or NovaSeq (2x150 bp). As for the authors' bioinformatics: Demultiplexing of reads and collapsing into UMI consensus sequences were performed with MIGEC, and V(D)J alignment was carried out with MiXCR. Using edgeR on replicate PBMC samples, clonotypes were called vaccine-responding if FDR was below 0.01 and the log2 fold change was above 5 up to day 15. Each bulk clonotype received a CD4 or CD8 identity based on whether the sequenced CD4 or CD8 repertoire contained that clonotype at higher abundance. The public reads were reanalyzed by TCRdb: fastp trimming at Q25, MiXCR alignment, in-frame beta chains only. Each record represents a unique CDR3 protein, reported with the most common genes and DNA among its rows. For this entry, the V and J calls and clone size follow TCRdb and not the study's own pipeline. The sample records about 360,000 distinct CDR3 sequences, under 7.5% of which are singletons. The ten top clones hold about 15% of the sample.

Here the chain combines TRBV5-5 and TRBJ2-7; tentative D gene TRBD1, with 7 bases matching. The material sequenced was PBMCs, taken 5 days after the yellow fever booster vaccination. This receptor was obtained from a man aged 30-40 years who received the YFV17D yellow fever vaccine. The bases read TGTGCCAGCAGCTTGGTGGCAGGGGGGACAGTGCTCTACGAGCAGTACTTC. Its translation is CASSLVAGGTVLYEQYF.